This entry describes one T cell receptor beta chain. CDR3 length equals 16 residues. Per the germline V gene, CDR1 is LGHNA and CDR2 is YNFKEQ. The V gene lost 0 bases and the J gene lost 1 base, with 11 bases spanning the gap. The data derive from a study of T cell responses to AZD1222 COVID-19 vaccine. Turning to the study itself: Whether given at about 4 or about 12 weeks, second doses were pooled.

Sequencing used immunoSEQ multiplex PCR; TCRdb keeps in-frame clones, though not all of them. The top ten clones hold 3.5% to 5% of a sample with 40,000 to 55,000 clones, around 81% of them seen once. This material consisted of peripheral blood, taken on day 0 of AZD1222 vaccination. The chain recombines TRBV4-2 with TRBJ2-3; a weak D match, TRBD2 (6 bases). The receptor was isolated from an adult in good health. CDR3 residues: CASSQDGASGTDTQYF. In DNA, the CDR3 is TGTGCCAGCAGCCAAGATGGGGCTAGCGGCACAGATACGCAGTATTTT.